This passage covers 23 T cell receptor beta chains from one sample sequenced in a study of T cell repertoires in cytomegalovirus infection (dated by TCRdb to the late 2010s). No antigen is known for these receptors. In the paper's terms, the treatment or condition label means: in vitro stimulation with specific CMV peptide epitopes to enrich CMV-specific T cells. TCRdb lists the instrument as Illumina HiSeq 1500. Starting from the raw public reads, TCRdb applied fastp trimming at Q25, assembled clones with MiXCR and retained in-frame beta chains. Identical CDR3 protein sequences are pooled into one entry, listed with their most common genes and DNA. Recorded for this sample are roughly 500,000 distinct CDR3 sequences; roughly 42% of them occurred a single time. The top ten constitute around two fifths of the sample. The sample was cultured PBMCs, taken from culture after CMV antigen stimulation. The receptors stem from a human donor in good health (CMV status not recorded). Some clones in this sample may be carry-over from other donors' samples.

V usage is TRBV6-2 or TRBV6-3 and J usage is TRBJ2-5; TRBD2 matches 7 bases. There are 14 residues in the CDR3. Germline CDR1 and CDR2: MNHEY and SVGEGT. V shed 11 bases, J shed 7 bases, and the junction held 16 bases outside the gene matches. As DNA, the CDR3 is TGTGCCGCCGACCAGGCGGGGGTAGAGGGGACCCAGTACTTC. It codes for CAADQAGVEGTQYF.

This clonotype turned up a few times. The V call is TRBV7-8, the J call TRBJ1-6; 7 bases are shared with TRBD1. J gave up 8 bases and V 5 bases, and 15 bases lay outside the gene matches. Germline-derived CDR1 and CDR2 are SGHVS and FQNEAQ. This CDR3 comprises 17 residues. The CDR3 region has the DNA TGTGCCAGCAGCAGAGACAGGGTGCTGGGGGGGCATTCACCCCTCCACTTT. Its protein product is CASSRDRVLGGHSPLHF.

The V and J genes are TRBV20-1 and TRBJ1-2, with a weak D call TRBD1 (5 bases). Germline CDR1 DFQATT, CDR2 SNEGSKA (reference sequence). This CDR3 is 15 amino acids long. V lost 2 bases and J lost 3, with 16 bases in between. CDR3 DNA: TGCAGTGCTAGAAGTCAGGGAGAAAAGGACTATGGCTACACCTTC. Translated: CSARSQGEKDYGYTF.

A few counts support this clonotype. The chain uses TRBV10-3 and TRBJ2-3; TRBD1 might be the D (5 bases). V shed 7 bases and J shed 5 bases, with 7 bases lying between them. The CDR3 totals 11 residues. Germline V CDR1 and CDR2: ENHRY, SYGVKD. This CDR3 is CAIKGLDTQYF. For the CDR3, the DNA is TGTGCCATCAAGGGGTTAGATACGCAGTATTTT.

CDR3: CASSFFRWAGANVLTF. CDR3 coding DNA: TGTGCCAGCAGTTTCTTTCGGTGGGCTGGGGCCAACGTCCTGACTTTC. V gene TRBV12-3 or TRBV12-4 combines with J gene TRBJ2-6; the D is unclear. V was trimmed by 3 bases and J by 2 bases, leaving 11 bases between them. The length of the CDR3 is 16 residues.

This clonotype was seen a handful of times. This chain joins TRBV7-9 and TRBJ2-3; TRBD1 matches 7 bases. CDR1 and CDR2 (germline): SEHNR, FQNEAQ (reference sequence). The V gene end was trimmed by 8 bases and the J gene end by 3 bases; junction bases not matched to a gene: 5. This CDR3 is built from 13 residues. Here the CDR3 reads CASRDRSTDTQYF. Here the CDR3 DNA reads TGTGCCAGCCGGGACAGAAGTACAGATACGCAGTATTTT.

This clonotype turned up a few times. This chain uses TRBV12-3 or TRBV12-4 with TRBJ1-6; D gene ambiguous. The CDR3 has 13 amino acids. V was shortened by 3 bases and J by 10 bases, with 10 bases between the two germline ends. CDR3: CASSLGFGSPLHF. CDR3 DNA sequence: TGTGCCAGCAGTTTGGGGTTTGGCTCACCCCTCCACTTT.

This CDR3 reads CASSYVGEQYF. The CDR3 coding sequence is TGTGCCAGCAGTTACGTTGGGGAGCAGTACTTC. V and J are TRBV6-8 and TRBJ2-7; D not resolved. V was pared by 2 bases and J by 7 bases, with 6 bases between. Germline CDR1 is MNHGY and CDR2 is SAAAGT. The CDR3 has 11 residues.

The chain employs TRBV4-3 and TRBJ2-2; 7 positions agree with TRBD2. CDR1 and CDR2 from the germline V gene are LGHNA and YSLEER. The CDR3 contains 16 residues. V shed 4 bases and J 5 bases; nucleotides not matched to a gene: 10. The CDR3 DNA sequence: TGCGCCAGCAGCCTGATAGGGCTAGCGGAAACCGGGGAGCTGTTTTTT. As protein: CASSLIGLAETGELFF.

Ten or more counts support this clonotype. The chain combines TRBV5-5 with TRBJ2-3; possible D gene TRBD2, 5 bases. The CDR3 consists of 14 residues. The V end lost 4 bases, the J end lost 4 bases, and 13 bases lay between the germline ends. CDR1 SGHKS and CDR2 YYEKEE come from the germline V gene (reference sequence). The DNA of the CDR3 is TGTGCCAGCAGCCCCCGGCGGGCGGCAGATACGCAGTATTTT. This sequence encodes CASSPRRAADTQYF.

This clonotype was found a few times. The chain uses TRBV19 and TRBJ1-1, with D possibly being TRBD1 (5 bases). The V gene's germline CDR1 is LNHDA and CDR2 SQIVND (reference sequence). This CDR3 spans 15 amino acids. Trimming left V 10 bases short and J 0 bases short, with 18 bases between. The CDR3, as DNA: TGTGCCACTAGGGACCGCCTAAGAATGAACACTGAAGCTTTCTTT. This sequence encodes CATRDRLRMNTEAFF.

This clonotype was seen more than once but under ten times. With a much larger clone just one base away, this may be a read error. CDR3 DNA sequence: TGTGCCAGCAGCTTAGATTTGGAGACCCAGTACTTC. Residues: CASSLDLETQYF. The chain joins TRBV7-2 to TRBJ2-5; D is uncertain. The ends were cut back, 1 base at V and 5 bases at J, with 5 bases in the middle. The CDR3 is 12 amino acids. In germline, CDR1 is SGHTA, CDR2 FQGNSA.

This clonotype was seen a few times. The V gene is TRBV7-2, the J gene TRBJ2-3; a possible D gene is TRBD2 (6 bases). The CDR3 length is 14 residues. V dropped 5 bases and J dropped 2 bases, with 11 bases sitting between them. Germline values: CDR1 SGHTA, CDR2 FQGNSA. CDR3 nucleotide sequence: TGTGCCAGCAGCCCGGGACTTATCACAGATACGCAGTATTTT. Its protein is CASSPGLITDTQYF.

The sample holds many counts of this clonotype. This chain connects TRBV7-2 to TRBJ2-3; D uncertain. Trimming took off 0 bases at V and 6 bases at J, with 16 bases between the two ends. The CDR3 is 16 amino acids. Germline lookup yields CDR1 SGHTA and CDR2 FQGNSA. CDR3 DNA sequence: TGTGCCAGCAGCTTAGCAGGTAGCCACTACAAGGATACGCAGTATTTT. Its protein is CASSLAGSHYKDTQYF.

This clonotype appeared a few times. This chain uses TRBV7-6 with TRBJ1-1; a weak D match, TRBD1 (6 bases). V dropped 5 bases and J dropped 9 bases, with 10 bases sitting between them. The CDR3 runs to 11 residues. Germline CDR1 and CDR2: SGHVS and FNYEAQ. CDR3 amino acids: CASSEQGKAFF. DNA for the CDR3: TGTGCCAGCAGCGAACAGGGTAAAGCTTTCTTT. The complete variable domain, with remaining parts taken from reference TRBV7-6 and TRBJ1-1, reads GAGVSQSPRYKVTKRGQDVALRCDPISGHVSLYWYRQALGQGPEFLTYFNYEAQQDKSGLPNDRFSAERPEGSISTLTIQRTEQRDSAMYRCASSEQGKAFFGQGTRLTVV.

The V gene is TRBV4-1, the J gene TRBJ2-3; 7 bases match TRBD1. CDR1 and CDR2 from the germline V gene are MGHRA and YSYEKL. V lost 2 bases to trimming and J lost 4 bases; unmatched junction nucleotides: 6. The CDR3 spans 15 residues. Here the CDR3 DNA reads TGCGCCAGCAGCCAATACAGGGGCTCCCCAGATACGCAGTATTTT. Protein product: CASSQYRGSPDTQYF.

The rearrangement uses TRBV15 and TRBJ2-1, with D maybe TRBD2 (5 bases). CDR1 is LNHNV, CDR2 YYDKDF, per germline (reference sequence). V was pared by 0 bases and J by 10 bases, with 19 bases between. This CDR3 spans 16 amino acids. The CDR3 here is CATSRDRGRGAEEQFF. CDR3 DNA sequence: TGTGCCACCAGCAGAGATAGAGGCCGGGGTGCTGAGGAGCAGTTCTTC.

This chain uses TRBV12-3 or TRBV12-4 with TRBJ2-7; D might be TRBD1 (6 bases). This CDR3 has 13 residues. V dropped 7 bases and J dropped 4 bases, with 14 bases sitting between them. This chain's CDR3 is CASTPEGGYEQYF. The CDR3 nucleotides read TGTGCCAGCACTCCGGAAGGGGGATACGAGCAGTACTTC.

The chain has TRBV9 and TRBJ2-7; possible D gene TRBD2, 5 bases. This CDR3 contains 13 residues. Per the germline V gene, CDR1 is SGDLS and CDR2 is YYNGEE. Trimming shortened V by 10 bases and J by 5 bases, and 19 bases separated the two germline ends. CDR3 nucleotide sequence: TGTGCCTCCGCGAACGGGCCCGGGGACGAGCAGTACTTC. Encoded protein: CASANGPGDEQYF.

This clonotype has a handful of counts. The rearrangement joins TRBV7-8 to TRBJ2-7, with D uncertain. This CDR3 contains 14 residues. Per germline, CDR1 SGHVS and CDR2 FQNEAQ. V lost 1 base to trimming and J lost 3 bases, with 10 bases between them. This chain's CDR3 is CASSLGLLNYEQYF. The CDR3 nucleotides read TGTGCCAGCAGCTTAGGACTTTTAAACTACGAGCAGTACTTC.

This chain uses TRBV7-8 with TRBJ2-7; 11 bases fit TRBD1. CDR1 and CDR2 from the germline V gene are SGHVS and FQNEAQ. The junction had 10 bases not matched to a gene; V was cut back by 5 bases and J by 7 bases. The CDR3 has 15 residues. The CDR3 DNA sequence: TGTGCCAGCAGCCGAAGGACAGGGGGCCTGGAAGAGCAGTACTTC. The encoded protein is CASSRRTGGLEEQYF.

The chain joins TRBV27 to TRBJ2-7; TRBD1 is a possible D gene (6 bases). Trimming took off 4 bases at V and 7 bases at J, with 17 bases between the two ends. The CDR3 extends over 14 amino acids. Germline loops: CDR1 MNHEY, CDR2 SMNVEV (reference sequence). The CDR3 region is CASSSIQGTGEQYF. The CDR3, as DNA: TGTGCCAGCAGTTCGATACAGGGAACGGGGGAGCAGTACTTC.

This clonotype was picked up a small number of times. The gene calls are TRBV28 and TRBJ2-1, with 9 bases that match TRBD1. Germline V gene data show CDR1 as MDHEN and CDR2 as SYDVKM. The V segment lost 0 bases and the J segment 4 bases; nucleotides outside the gene matches: 7. CDR3 length: 17 amino acids. CDR3: CASSLCCGTGQYNEQFF. CDR3 in DNA: TGTGCCAGCAGTTTATGCTGTGGGACAGGGCAGTACAATGAGCAGTTCTTC.